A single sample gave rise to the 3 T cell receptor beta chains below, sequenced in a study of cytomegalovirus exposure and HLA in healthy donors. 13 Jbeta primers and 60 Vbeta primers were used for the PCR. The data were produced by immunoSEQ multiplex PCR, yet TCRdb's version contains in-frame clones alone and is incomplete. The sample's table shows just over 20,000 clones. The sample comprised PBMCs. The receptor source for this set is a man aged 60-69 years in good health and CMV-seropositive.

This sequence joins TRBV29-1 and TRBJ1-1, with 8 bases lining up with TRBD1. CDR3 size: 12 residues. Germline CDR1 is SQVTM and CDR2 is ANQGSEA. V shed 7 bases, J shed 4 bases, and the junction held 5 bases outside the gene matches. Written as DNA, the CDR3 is TGCAGCGCTTGGACAGGGACCACTGAAGCTTTCTTT. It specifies CSAWTGTTEAFF.

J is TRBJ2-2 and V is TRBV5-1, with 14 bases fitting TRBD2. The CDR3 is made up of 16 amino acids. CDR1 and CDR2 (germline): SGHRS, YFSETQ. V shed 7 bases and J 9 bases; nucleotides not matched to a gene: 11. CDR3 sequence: CASRPGLAGEGRELFF. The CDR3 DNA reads TGCGCCAGCCGACCGGGACTAGCGGGGGAGGGCCGGGAGCTGTTTTTT.

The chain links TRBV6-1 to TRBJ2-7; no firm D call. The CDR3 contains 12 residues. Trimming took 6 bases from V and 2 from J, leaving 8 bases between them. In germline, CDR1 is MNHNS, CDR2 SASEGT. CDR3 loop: CASSPLTYEQYF. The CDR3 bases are TGTGCCAGCAGCCCCCTAACCTACGAGCAGTACTTC.